This T cell receptor (beta chain) was recorded in a study of response to subunit inactivated influenza vaccine. A single record per CDR3 protein comes from TCRdb applying MiXCR to the RT-PCR reads. The table has approximately 530,000 distinct CDR3 sequences, approximately 7.3% seen once. The J segment lost 0 bases and the V segment lost 6 bases, leaving 9 bases of the junction unmatched. The CDR3 is 16 residues long. Germline V gives CDR1 SQVTM, CDR2 ANQGSEA. About this clonotype: Its antigen is unknown.

General observations from the study: The authors put forward the suggestion that each seasonal influenza vaccination may bring in only a limited number of new T cells.

The chain combines TRBV29-1 with TRBJ1-3, with TRBD1 identical over 9 bases. The material sequenced was PBMCs from blood, taken less than 30 months after vaccination. This TCR came from a man aged 45-69 years who received an inactivated influenza vaccine. The CDR3 region has the DNA TGCAGCGTACAGACAGGGGGATCCACCTCTGGAAACACCATATATTTT. It is translated as CSVQTGGSTSGNTIYF.